What follows are 29 T cell receptor beta chains derived from one specimen sequenced in a study of blood T cells in healthy people across ages. A J-beta primer mix and a sample-barcoded 5' primer were used in a second PCR of about 6 to 12 cycles. MiXCR, applied by TCRdb to the 5' RACE reads, yields one record per CDR3 protein. The sample includes about 1.4 million distinct CDR3 sequences, roughly 64% of them seen just once. Sequenced sample: blood. All receptors come from a man in his late teens or twenties in good health.

This chain connects TRBV7-2 to TRBJ2-3, with TRBD1 identical over 8 bases. The CDR3 is 15 amino acids. Looked up from germline, CDR1 is SGHTA and CDR2 is FQGNSA. V dropped 5 bases and J dropped 1; count of bases not matched to a gene: 5. The CDR3 DNA is TGTGCCAGCAGCGATCAGACAGGGGGCACAGATACGCAGTATTTT. It encodes CASSDQTGGTDTQYF.

CDR3 DNA: TGTGCCAGCAGAACTAGCGGGGGGGCGTCCGAGCAGTACTTC. Translation gives CASRTSGGASEQYF. The gene calls are TRBV13 and TRBJ2-7, with 13 bases aligning to TRBD2. The ends lost 6 bases at V and 6 bases at J; junction bases unmatched: 5. Germline-derived CDR1 and CDR2 are PRHDT and FYEKMQ (reference sequence). The CDR3 loop spans 14 amino acids.

A few counts support this clonotype. The rearrangement uses TRBV7-8 and TRBJ2-3; 7 nucleotides agree with TRBD2. J gave up 5 bases and V 4 bases, and 12 bases lay outside the gene matches. This CDR3 spans 16 amino acids. Germline V gene lookup returns CDR1 SGHVS and CDR2 FQNEAQ. The CDR3 nucleotides are TGTGCCAGCAGCTCTTTTACCAGCGGGGAGGTAGATACGCAGTATTTT. Amino acid sequence: CASSSFTSGEVDTQYF.

This sequence joins TRBV29-1 and TRBJ2-3; 9 nucleotides agree with TRBD1. Trimming at V came to 6 bases and at J to 3 bases, leaving 10 bases not matched to a gene. This CDR3 has 15 residues. Germline CDR1 is SQVTM and CDR2 is ANQGSEA. The CDR3 coding sequence is TGCAGCGTGACAGGGGGGACTTTTAGGACAGATACGCAGTATTTT. It codes for CSVTGGTFRTDTQYF.

This rearrangement joins TRBV25-1 to TRBJ1-3; D perhaps matches TRBD1 (6 bases). Trimming cost V 1 base and J 3 bases, with 10 bases left between them. CDR1 is MGHDK, CDR2 SYGVNS, per germline. The CDR3 is made up of 15 amino acids. CDR3 sequence: CASSESGVRGNTIYF. CDR3 nucleotides: TGTGCCAGCAGTGAATCAGGGGTCCGTGGAAACACCATATATTTT.

The rearrangement uses TRBV10-3 and TRBJ1-2, with D uncertain. V lost 4 bases, J lost 3 bases, and 9 bases lay in between. Germline CDR1 and CDR2: ENHRY and SYGVKD. The CDR3 extends over 13 amino acids. Here the CDR3 reads CAISGYSYYGYTF. The CDR3 nucleotides read TGTGCCATCAGTGGATACAGCTACTATGGCTACACCTTC.

The chain links TRBV9 to TRBJ2-4; a weak D match, TRBD2 (5 bases). The tail of the sequence fits TRBJ2-5 better, so the J call may be wrong. The CDR3 sequence is 15 residues long. Germline V gives CDR1 SGDLS, CDR2 YYNGEE. The CDR3 is CASSVGGEGWETQYF. CDR3 in DNA: TGTGCCAGCAGCGTAGGGGGAGAGGGATGGGAGACCCAGTACTTC.

V and J are TRBV7-2 and TRBJ2-3; D unresolved. The germline V gene encodes CDR1 SGHTA and CDR2 FQGNSA. Between the trimmed V and J ends, which lost 2 bases and 4 bases, there was a span of 10 bases. This CDR3 has 14 residues. The CDR3 DNA reads as TGTGCCAGCAGCTTACATCAGGCACCAGATACGCAGTATTTT. This gives the protein CASSLHQAPDTQYF.

This clonotype came up a few times. The chain uses TRBV29-1 and TRBJ2-7; D not resolved. V was trimmed by 3 bases and J by 3 bases, leaving 6 bases between them. The CDR3 extends over 11 amino acids. Germline assignment: CDR1 SQVTM and CDR2 ANQGSEA. CDR3 protein: CSVDDGYEQYF. Here the CDR3 DNA reads TGCAGCGTTGACGACGGCTACGAGCAGTACTTC.

This clonotype was counted a single time. The chain combines TRBV25-1 with TRBJ2-3; D is unclear. CDR3 length: 15 residues. Between the trimmed V and J ends, which lost 1 base and 0 bases, there was a span of 8 bases. Germline V gene sequence: CDR1 MGHDK, CDR2 SYGVNS. CDR3 sequence reads: CASSESLDSTDTQYF. The CDR3 DNA reads TGTGCCAGCAGTGAATCGCTAGATAGCACAGATACGCAGTATTTT.

The rearrangement uses TRBV30 and TRBJ1-1, with D uncertain. Germline lookup yields CDR1 GTSNPN and CDR2 SVGIG (reference sequence). V lost 1 base, J lost 0 bases, and 12 bases lay in between. There are 15 residues in the CDR3. The CDR3 DNA reads TGTGCCTGGAGTGAGGCAGTCGGAATGAACACTGAAGCTTTCTTT. It specifies CAWSEAVGMNTEAFF.

The chain is built from TRBV20-1 and TRBJ1-2; 8 nucleotides line up with TRBD1. Germline V gene sequence: CDR1 DFQATT, CDR2 SNEGSKA (reference sequence). This CDR3 is 13 amino acids long. With 2 bases clipped from V and 4 bases from J, the junction kept 3 bases outside the gene matches. CDR3 coding DNA: TGCAGTGCTAGACAACAGGGGGGCTATGGCTACACCTTC. It codes for CSARQQGGYGYTF.

The J gene is TRBJ1-1, the V gene TRBV4-1; D is uncertain. CDR1 is MGHRA and CDR2 is YSYEKL in the germline V gene. The CDR3 sequence is 17 residues long. The ends were cut back, 2 bases at V and 4 bases at J, with 20 bases in the middle. CDR3 sequence: CASSQQDPDNYGTEAFF. The CDR3 DNA follows: TGCGCCAGCAGCCAACAGGACCCCGACAATTACGGCACTGAAGCTTTCTTT.

A word on this clonotype: A much bigger clone sits one base away, suggesting this may be a read error. The chain couples TRBV4-1 to TRBJ2-7; 7 nucleotides agree with TRBD2. Germline assignment: CDR1 MGHRA and CDR2 YSYEKL. This CDR3 spans 14 amino acids. V dropped 7 bases and J dropped 0; count of bases not matched to a gene: 6. The CDR3 here is CASTPRDYSYEQYF. The CDR3 nucleotides read TGCGCCAGCACCCCTAGGGACTACTCCTACGAGCAGTACTTC.

This rearrangement joins TRBV4-1 to TRBJ2-7; D unresolved. The V gene lost 1 base and the J gene lost 3 bases, with 13 bases spanning the gap. The germline gives CDR1 MGHRA, CDR2 YSYEKL. CDR3 length: 15 amino acids. The CDR3 sequence: CASSQGQGQVYEQYF. The CDR3 coding sequence is TGCGCCAGCAGCCAAGGCCAAGGGCAGGTCTACGAGCAGTACTTC.

This chain connects TRBV18 to TRBJ1-2; 8 nucleotides match TRBD1. The CDR3 totals 15 residues. CDR1 and CDR2 from the germline V gene are KGHSH and LQKENI. The V and J ends lost 6 bases and 4 bases, in that order; junction bases with no gene match: 10. This CDR3 reads CASSHDSGTGYGYTF. CDR3 DNA: TGTGCCAGCTCTCATGATTCCGGGACAGGCTATGGCTACACCTTC.

The chain joins TRBV6-6 to TRBJ2-5, with 7 nucleotides matching TRBD1. The better agreement between TRBJ2-7 and the DNA end casts doubt on the J call. The CDR3 is 16 amino acids. Germline values: CDR1 MNHNY, CDR2 SVGAGI (reference sequence). The DNA for the CDR3 is TGTGCCAGCAGTTATGGTTCGAGACAGGGAGCCTACGAGCAGTACTTC. Encoded protein: CASSYGSRQGAYEQYF.

The CDR3 DNA is TGTGCCTCGTCGGGACAGGGGGAGCAGACCCAGTACTTC. This gives the protein CASSGQGEQTQYF. The rearrangement joins TRBV7-9 to TRBJ2-5; 11 nucleotides align to TRBD1. The J segment lost 6 bases and the V segment lost 11 bases, leaving 8 bases of the junction unmatched. The CDR3 covers 13 residues. Germline assignment: CDR1 SEHNR and CDR2 FQNEAQ (reference sequence).

This chain links TRBV7-6 with TRBJ2-1, with a weak D call TRBD1 (5 bases). V was cut by 2 bases and J by 9 bases, with 11 bases left in between. The CDR3 is made up of 13 amino acids. Germline V gives CDR1 SGHVS, CDR2 FNYEAQ. The CDR3 bases are TGTGCCAGCAGCTTATCAGGGATCGGTGAGCAGTTCTTC. This codes for CASSLSGIGEQFF.

This clonotype occurred once. This chain uses TRBV25-1 with TRBJ2-7, with TRBD1 matching 9 bases. Germline V gene sequence: CDR1 MGHDK, CDR2 SYGVNS. This CDR3 is 14 amino acids long. Unmatched junction bases numbered 6, after V lost 4 bases and J lost 5 bases. This CDR3 is CASSGDRAVDEQYF. CDR3 nucleotides: TGTGCCAGCAGTGGGGACAGGGCGGTGGACGAGCAGTACTTC.

J is TRBJ2-1 and V is TRBV11-2; D may be TRBD1 or TRBD2 (5 bases each). The CDR3 has 13 residues. Trimming left V 8 bases short and J 8 bases short, with 16 bases between. Germline V gene lookup returns CDR1 SGHAT and CDR2 FQNNGV. The CDR3 coding sequence is TGTGCCAGCGTCCGGGACCGGTTCTATGAGCAGTTCTTC. Protein sequence: CASVRDRFYEQFF.

V is TRBV7-2 and J is TRBJ1-6, with TRBD1 identical over 8 bases. The J segment lost 4 bases and the V segment lost 5 bases, leaving 4 bases of the junction unmatched. The CDR3 has 15 amino acids. Looked up from germline, CDR1 is SGHTA and CDR2 is FQGNSA. The CDR3 DNA reads TGTGCCAGCAGCCGCAGGGGGCCTTATAATTCACCCCTCCACTTT. It yields the protein CASSRRGPYNSPLHF.

The CDR3 spells CASSSDAGPSTDTQYF. The DNA for the CDR3 is TGTGCCAGCAGTTCCGATGCGGGGCCGTCCACAGATACGCAGTATTTT. This sequence joins TRBV25-1 and TRBJ2-3, with a possible D match to TRBD2 (6 bases). Germline CDR1 reads MGHDK; CDR2 reads SYGVNS. The CDR3 is made up of 16 amino acids. V lost 5 bases, J lost 2 bases, and 17 bases lay in between.

V is TRBV4-2 and J is TRBJ2-1; D may correspond to TRBD1 or TRBD2 (5 bases each). The J call is doubtful: the DNA matches TRBJ2-7 better. CDR3 size: 15 residues. Germline V gives CDR1 LGHNA, CDR2 YNFKEQ. The CDR3 DNA reads as TGTGCCAGCAGCCAAGATCACGGGGCTTTAGGCGAGCAGTACTTC. Translated: CASSQDHGALGEQYF.

This chain links TRBV9 with TRBJ2-7, with D possibly TRBD1 on 6 matching bases. The V end lost 0 bases, the J end lost 2 bases, and 12 bases lay between the germline ends. There are 15 residues in the CDR3. CDR1 is SGDLS and CDR2 is YYNGEE in the germline V gene. CDR3 coding DNA: TGTGCCAGCAGCGTAGCCGGGACACTTACCTACGAGCAGTACTTC. Amino acid sequence: CASSVAGTLTYEQYF.

This chain links TRBV6-1 with TRBJ2-1; D might be TRBD1 (6 bases). The V and J ends lost 5 bases and 8 bases respectively, with 19 bases between them. Per germline, CDR1 MNHNS and CDR2 SASEGT. The CDR3 loop spans 15 amino acids. The CDR3 DNA reads TGTGCCAGCAGTCAGGGGACCCGAGGGAATGATGAGCAGTTCTTC. This codes for CASSQGTRGNDEQFF.

This clonotype appeared once. V and J are TRBV12-3 or TRBV12-4 and TRBJ2-1, with D maybe TRBD1 (6 bases). V was clipped by 8 bases and J by 1 base, with 12 bases between them. This CDR3 comprises 14 residues. CDR3 coding DNA: TGTGCCAGCGCTGGGGGCCCTTCCTACAATGAGCAGTTCTTC. It is translated as CASAGGPSYNEQFF.

The rearrangement links TRBV2 to TRBJ2-1, with 9 bases identical to TRBD2. V shed 7 bases and J 7 bases; nucleotides not matched to a gene: 8. Germline-derived CDR1 and CDR2 are SNHLY and FYNNEI. The CDR3 covers 14 residues. This chain's CDR3 is CASIIGGGGNEQFF. Written as DNA, the CDR3 is TGTGCCAGCATTATCGGCGGGGGGGGGAATGAGCAGTTCTTC.

The chain employs TRBV7-9 and TRBJ2-7; D is unclear. Germline lookup yields CDR1 SEHNR and CDR2 FQNEAQ (reference sequence). V was cut by 4 bases and J by 3 bases, with 31 bases left in between. CDR3 length: 20 residues. The CDR3 sequence: CASSSPWVGREDILGYEQYF. The CDR3 DNA sequence: TGTGCCAGCAGCTCCCCCTGGGTCGGACGAGAGGATATTTTGGGCTACGAGCAGTACTTC.